This entry describes one TCR beta chain. This sample is drawn from a study of T cells in Graves' hyperthyroidism and ophthalmopathy. What was amplified from RNA transcripts were TCR beta CDR3 regions. The TCR CDR3 first-round RT-PCR relied on the HTBI primer set. Each CDR3 protein gets one entry after TCRdb re-called the multiplex PCR reads with MiXCR. This table holds around 420,000 distinct CDR3 sequences, roughly an eighth found once. CDR1 is SGHRS and CDR2 is YFSETQ in the germline V gene. V dropped 5 bases and J dropped 3; count of bases not matched to a gene: 5. This CDR3 is built from 14 residues.

The V and J genes are TRBV5-1 and TRBJ1-1; TRBD1 matches 9 bases. Specimen: blood. The sequence came from a woman aged 18-29 years with Graves' hyperthyroidism. The CDR3 here is CASRTGQGDTEAFF. The CDR3 nucleotides read TGCGCCAGCAGGACGGGACAGGGTGACACTGAAGCTTTCTTT.